This T cell receptor (beta chain) stems from a study of blood T cell repertoires in COVID-19. At the level of the study: Researchers got acute and convalescent COVID-19 samples from the United States, Italy and Spain. The cDNA or gDNA used as material had been derived from T cells, B-cell-depleted T cells, or PBMCs.

As processed by the authors: The authors estimated nucleated cell counts from reference gene primer amplification. Sequencing used immunoSEQ multiplex PCR; TCRdb keeps in-frame clones, though not all of them. V and J calls and clone size are as listed in that table; D and trimming were resolved from the DNA. There are under 200,000 clones in the sample; roughly 89% occur only once, and over 3.5% lies in the top ten. The origin of this receptor is a man aged 18 to 30 with active or convalescent COVID-19. Input material: peripheral blood.

Here the CDR3 reads CASSQGQQYEQYF. The CDR3 nucleotides are TGCGCCAGCAGCCAGGGACAGCAATACGAGCAGTACTTC. The chain combines TRBV4-3 with TRBJ2-7; TRBD1 aligns across 7 bases. This CDR3 is built from 13 residues. V lost 3 bases and J lost 4; bases outside the gene matches: 3. CDR1 and CDR2 from the germline V gene are LGHNA and YSLEER.